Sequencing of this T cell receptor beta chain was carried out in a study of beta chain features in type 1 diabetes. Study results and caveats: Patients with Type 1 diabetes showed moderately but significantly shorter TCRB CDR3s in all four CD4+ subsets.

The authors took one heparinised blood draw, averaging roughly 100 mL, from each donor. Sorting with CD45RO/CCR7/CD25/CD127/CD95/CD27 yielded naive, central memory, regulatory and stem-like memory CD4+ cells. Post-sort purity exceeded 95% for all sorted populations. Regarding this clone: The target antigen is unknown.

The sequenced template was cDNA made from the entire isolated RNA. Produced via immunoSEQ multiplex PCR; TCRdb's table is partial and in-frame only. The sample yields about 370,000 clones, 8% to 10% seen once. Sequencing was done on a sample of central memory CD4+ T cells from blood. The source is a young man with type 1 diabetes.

Here the CDR3 DNA reads TGTGCCAGCAGTAACCCGGTTTACGAGCAGTACTTC. Translation: CASSNPVYEQYF. The rearrangement joins TRBV28 to TRBJ2-7; no reliable D call. V lost 5 bases to trimming and J lost 4 bases, with 9 bases between them. CDR3 length equals 12 residues. Germline assignment: CDR1 MDHEN and CDR2 SYDVKM.